Presented here are 28 T cell receptor beta chains from one specimen sequenced in a study of T cell responses to AZD1222 COVID-19 vaccine. Using immunoSEQ multiplex PCR, the repertoire was profiled, and TCRdb retains in-frame clones only, with some absent. The sample consists of about 130,000 clones, around 87% of them appearing once. This specimen consisted of peripheral blood, obtained on day 0 of AZD1222 vaccination. These receptors came from an adult in good health.

The chain links TRBV28 to TRBJ2-7, with TRBD2 matching over 8 bases. From germline, CDR1 is MDHEN and CDR2 SYDVKM. The ends lost 4 bases at V and 3 bases at J; junction bases unmatched: 14. The CDR3 loop spans 17 amino acids. CDR3 bases: TGTGCCAGCAGTTCCCCGCGGACGGGGGGGAGCCACTACGAGCAGTACTTC. The encoded protein is CASSSPRTGGSHYEQYF.

This chain connects TRBV3-1 (or the pseudogene TRBV3-2) to TRBJ2-7; tentative D call: TRBD2 (6 bases). V was clipped by 4 bases and J by 3 bases, with 13 bases between them. CDR1 and CDR2 from the germline V gene are LGHDT and YNNKEL (reference sequence). CDR3 length: 14 residues. CDR3 coding DNA: TGTGCCAGCAGCCTCGAGGGGAGGATCTACGAGCAGTACTTC. It specifies CASSLEGRIYEQYF.

The rearrangement joins TRBV6-5 to TRBJ2-7; 9 nucleotides line up with TRBD1. Germline CDR1 and CDR2: MNHEY and SVGAGI. The CDR3 sequence is 15 residues long. The trim removed 4 bases at V and 5 bases at J, leaving 9 bases unmatched. CDR3 residues: CASSSQRDRADEQYF. CDR3 bases: TGTGCCAGCAGTTCACAACGGGACAGGGCGGACGAGCAGTACTTC.

Worth noting for this clone: This same CDR3 is encoded by further DNA sequences in the sample. J is TRBJ1-2 and V is TRBV6-2 or TRBV6-3; D remains ambiguous. CDR3 length equals 11 residues. Germline CDR1 is MNHEY and CDR2 is SVGEGT. The V and J ends lost 2 bases and 8 bases respectively, with 6 bases between them. The DNA of the CDR3 is TGTGCCAGCAGTTACGGGTACGGCTACACCTTC. Protein: CASSYGYGYTF.

This sequence joins TRBV5-1 and TRBJ1-5; no reliable D call. Germline V lookup: CDR1 SGHRS, CDR2 YFSETQ. V lost 1 base to trimming and J lost 7 bases, with 9 bases between them. CDR3 length equals 13 residues. In nucleotides, the CDR3 is TGCGCCAGCAGCTTGACCCCAGAACAGCCCCAGCATTTT. Amino acid sequence: CASSLTPEQPQHF.

The CDR3 coding sequence is TGTGCCAGTAGTAGAGGGACAGGGATTAACTATGGCTACACCTTC. This gives the protein CASSRGTGINYGYTF. The chain combines TRBV19 with TRBJ1-2; 9 bases line up with TRBD1. The germline V gene has CDR1 LNHDA and CDR2 SQIVND (reference sequence). V was pared by 4 bases and J by 1 base, with 4 bases of the junction left unmatched. The CDR3 contains 15 residues. Variable domain in full (rest from reference TRBV19 and TRBJ1-2): DGGITQSPKYLFRKEGQNVTLSCEQNLNHDAMYWYRQDPGQGLRLIYYSQIVNDFQKGDIAEGYSVSREKKESFPLTVTSAQKNPTAFYLCASSRGTGINYGYTFGSGTRLTVV.

The chain joins TRBV4-2 to TRBJ1-6, with D hard to call. This CDR3 is built from 15 residues. V lost 8 bases, J lost 0 bases, and 11 bases lay in between. The germline CDR1 and CDR2 sequences are LGHNA and YNFKEQ. The chain's CDR3 is CASQTVGSYNSPLHF. CDR3 DNA sequence: TGTGCCAGCCAAACGGTTGGCTCCTATAATTCACCCCTCCACTTT.

J is TRBJ2-7 and V is TRBV15; weak D call: TRBD1 (6 bases). Trimming took 1 base from V and 4 from J, leaving 20 bases between them. This CDR3 is 17 amino acids long. The V gene's germline CDR1 is LNHNV and CDR2 YYDKDF (reference sequence). The CDR3 here is CATSRVGAGVISYEQYF. Written as DNA, the CDR3 is TGTGCCACCAGCAGAGTTGGGGCAGGGGTAATTTCGTACGAGCAGTACTTC.

The count of this clone is one. The chain carries TRBV30 and TRBJ2-5, with 7 bases fitting TRBD1. With V trimmed by 0 bases and J by 5 bases, 6 bases remained unmatched. CDR1 is GTSNPN, CDR2 SVGIG, per germline (reference sequence). The CDR3 spans 14 residues. CDR3 coding DNA: TGTGCCTGGAGTGTAGCAGGGGGTTTGGAGACCCAGTACTTC. It codes for CAWSVAGGLETQYF.

This chain uses TRBV7-3 with TRBJ2-1; no clear D. The germline gives CDR1 SGHTA, CDR2 FQGTGA. V lost 2 bases, J lost 2 bases, and 10 bases lay in between. This CDR3 is built from 15 residues. CDR3 coding DNA: TGTGCCAGCAGCTTATTAGGGCTACCCTACAATGAGCAGTTCTTC. It yields the protein CASSLLGLPYNEQFF.

V and J are TRBV2 and TRBJ1-2; TRBD1 matches 9 bases. Germline V gene sequence: CDR1 SNHLY, CDR2 FYNNEI. CDR3 length: 14 residues. Trimming took 6 bases from V and 3 from J; bases not matched to a gene: 5. CDR3 sequence reads: CASRSGQGDYGYTF. The DNA for the CDR3 is TGTGCCAGCAGATCGGGACAGGGAGACTATGGCTACACCTTC.

The chain is built from TRBV7-9 and TRBJ1-5, with D perhaps TRBD1 (5 bases). The V gene lost 11 bases and the J gene lost 4 bases, with 15 bases spanning the gap. Germline-derived CDR1 and CDR2 are SEHNR and FQNEAQ (reference sequence). The CDR3 consists of 13 residues. CDR3 region: CAERTRGNQPQHF. The CDR3 DNA reads as TGTGCCGAAAGGACCCGGGGGAATCAGCCCCAGCATTTT.

The chain recombines TRBV5-1 with TRBJ2-1, with 7 bases that match TRBD2. V was pared by 4 bases and J by 10 bases, with 2 bases of the junction left unmatched. The V gene's germline CDR1 is SGHRS and CDR2 YFSETQ. The CDR3 totals 11 residues. The CDR3 DNA sequence: TGCGCCAGCAGCGGGGGGGACGAGCAGTTCTTC. Its translation is CASSGGDEQFF.

In this sample, this clone turned up once. The chain uses TRBV5-1 and TRBJ2-5; 9 bases match TRBD1. The CDR3 totals 14 residues. Trimming cost V 4 bases and J 4 bases; bases outside gene matches: 5. The germline V gene has CDR1 SGHRS and CDR2 YFSETQ. CDR3 nucleotides: TGCGCCAGCAGCAAGACAGGGGGAGGAGAGACCCAGTACTTC. This translates into CASSKTGGGETQYF.

V usage is TRBV7-2 and J usage is TRBJ2-5; D gene uncertain. This CDR3 contains 16 residues. V shed 5 bases and J shed 5 bases, with 21 bases lying between them. In germline, CDR1 is SGHTA, CDR2 FQGNSA. As DNA, the CDR3 is TGTGCCAGCAGCCCAAGAAATGCGGTCTTTAGCGAGACCCAGTACTTC. Amino acid sequence: CASSPRNAVFSETQYF.

CDR3 nucleotides: TGTGCCAGCAGCCAGGCCGGTTTTTCCTACGAGCAGTACTTC. Its translation: CASSQAGFSYEQYF. The rearrangement links TRBV3-1 (or the pseudogene TRBV3-2) to TRBJ2-7; D gene ambiguous. Trimming removed 3 bases at V and 1 base at J, with 10 bases between. Germline values: CDR1 LGHDT, CDR2 YNNKEL (reference sequence). This CDR3 spans 14 amino acids.

CDR3 in amino acids: CASHRGGALNTEAFF. The CDR3 DNA follows: TGCGCCAGCCACCGAGGGGGGGCGTTGAACACTGAAGCTTTCTTT. The chain uses TRBV5-1 and TRBJ1-1, with D maybe TRBD1 (6 bases). This CDR3 is 15 amino acids long. V shed 7 bases and J shed 0 bases, with 16 bases lying between them. Germline loops: CDR1 SGHRS, CDR2 YFSETQ.

The V call is TRBV27, the J call TRBJ2-7; 7 nucleotides agree with TRBD1. Trimming took 11 bases from V and 2 from J; bases not matched to a gene: 21. Germline V lookup: CDR1 MNHEY, CDR2 SMNVEV (reference sequence). This CDR3 comprises 17 residues. In nucleotides, the CDR3 is TGTGCCTCAGCAGAACAACACACAGGGGAAGGTACCTACGAGCAGTACTTC. The encoded protein is CASAEQHTGEGTYEQYF.

CDR3 nucleotide sequence: TGTGCCAGCAGCCAAGAAGGCGGGAGCGAGCAGTACTTC. This codes for CASSQEGGSEQYF. The chain carries TRBV3-1 (or the pseudogene TRBV3-2) and TRBJ2-7; the match to TRBD2 covers 7 bases. This CDR3 has 13 residues. Germline lookup yields CDR1 LGHDT and CDR2 YNNKEL (reference sequence). V dropped 0 bases and J dropped 6; count of bases not matched to a gene: 2.

This clone showed up just a few times. The V and J genes are TRBV25-1 and TRBJ1-5, with D hard to call. This CDR3 contains 14 residues. The germline V gene encodes CDR1 MGHDK and CDR2 SYGVNS. Trimming removed 6 bases from V and 3 bases from J, with 12 bases in between. In DNA, the CDR3 is TGTGCCAGCAGCCTCTGGGGTGACAATCAGCCCCAGCATTTT. It encodes CASSLWGDNQPQHF.

This chain links TRBV7-9 with TRBJ1-6, with a possible D match to TRBD1 (6 bases). V was cut by 2 bases and J by 5 bases, with 10 bases left in between. CDR3 length equals 15 residues. Germline V gene sequence: CDR1 SEHNR, CDR2 FQNEAQ (reference sequence). The CDR3 is CASSLSDRNNSPLHF. Here the CDR3 DNA reads TGTGCCAGCAGCTTATCCGACAGGAATAATTCACCCCTCCACTTT.

This clone appeared once. J is TRBJ1-1 and V is TRBV5-1; D unresolved. The ends were cut back, 4 bases at V and 0 bases at J, with 10 bases in the middle. The CDR3 consists of 14 residues. Germline CDR1 reads SGHRS; CDR2 reads YFSETQ. CDR3 nucleotides: TGCGCCAGCAGCCGCGAGGGAATGAACACTGAAGCTTTCTTT. As protein: CASSREGMNTEAFF.

This chain connects TRBV3-1 (or the pseudogene TRBV3-2) to TRBJ1-2; D gene ambiguous. Per germline, CDR1 LGHDT and CDR2 YNNKEL (reference sequence). The ends were cut back, 6 bases at V and 8 bases at J, with 16 bases in the middle. The CDR3 runs 13 residues. The CDR3 region is CASSAEASEGYTF. CDR3 DNA sequence: TGTGCCAGCAGTGCAGAGGCCTCGGAGGGCTACACCTTC.

V usage is TRBV3-1 (or the pseudogene TRBV3-2) and J usage is TRBJ1-1, with no clear D. The CDR3 totals 16 residues. The ends were cut back, 0 bases at V and 8 bases at J, with 19 bases in the middle. Germline CDR1 is LGHDT and CDR2 is YNNKEL (reference sequence). The CDR3 loop is CASSQDPWRLGREAFF. CDR3 DNA: TGTGCCAGCAGCCAAGATCCATGGAGGCTGGGGAGGGAAGCTTTCTTT.

The rearrangement uses TRBV14 and TRBJ1-2; maybe TRBD1 (6 bases). Trimming pared 2 bases from V and 8 bases from J, leaving 15 bases between. The CDR3 is made up of 14 amino acids. CDR1 is SGHDN and CDR2 is FVKESK in the germline V gene. DNA of the CDR3: TGTGCCAGCAGCCAACCCGGGACACCGGCAGGCTACACCTTC. Translating it yields CASSQPGTPAGYTF. The full variable domain, rest sourced from reference TRBV14 and TRBJ1-2, is EAGVTQFPSHSVIEKGQTVTLRCDPISGHDNLYWYRRVMGKEIKFLLHFVKESKQDESGMPNNRFLAERTGGTYSTLKVQPAELEDSGVYFCASSQPGTPAGYTFGSGTRLTVV.

This clone has just a few counts. The chain uses TRBV20-1 and TRBJ2-6; D possibly corresponds to TRBD1 (8 bases). With 3 bases removed from V and 0 bases from J, the gap between germline ends came to 18 bases. The CDR3 runs to 18 residues. Germline V lookup: CDR1 DFQATT, CDR2 SNEGSKA (reference sequence). Written as DNA, the CDR3 is TGCAGTGCTAGTATTGGACAGGGAGGGGGCTCTGGGGCCAACGTCCTGACTTTC. It specifies CSASIGQGGGSGANVLTF.

J is TRBJ1-2 and V is TRBV28; weak D call: TRBD1 (5 bases). This CDR3 comprises 13 residues. Germline lookup yields CDR1 MDHEN and CDR2 SYDVKM. Between the trimmed V and J ends, which lost 3 bases and 3 bases, there was a span of 8 bases. DNA of the CDR3: TGTGCCAGCAGTTTGGGGGACTACTATGGCTACACCTTC. Amino acid sequence: CASSLGDYYGYTF.

Regarding this clone: In the same sample, other DNA sequences code for this CDR3. V is TRBV28 and J is TRBJ1-5, with D hard to call. The CDR3 is 12 amino acids. Germline-derived CDR1 and CDR2 are MDHEN and SYDVKM. Trimming stripped 4 bases from V and 6 bases from J, with 7 bases between. This chain's CDR3 is CASSSGSQPQHF. The CDR3 region has the DNA TGTGCCAGCAGTTCCGGTTCTCAGCCCCAGCATTTT.